The 24 T cell receptor beta chains below were found in one sample sequenced in a study of monozygotic twins with inflammatory bowel disease. TCRdb re-analyzed the 5' RACE reads; it lists each CDR3 protein once, without DNA. The table lists around 150,000 distinct CDR3 sequences. Input material: blood. Receptors originate from a human donor with ulcerative colitis or Crohn's disease, or a healthy co-twin of an affected twin (not recorded which).

This sequence joins TRBV20-1 and TRBJ2-6; TCRdb names TRBD1, which stays unverified in the absence of DNA. Germline V CDR1 and CDR2: DFQATT, SNEGSKA (reference sequence). The length of the CDR3 is 14 residues. The CDR3 region is CSASGTGRANVLTF.

V usage is TRBV20-1 and J usage is TRBJ1-1; with no DNA, the TCRdb D assignment of TRBD1 cannot be verified. Germline V gene sequence: CDR1 DFQATT, CDR2 SNEGSKA (reference sequence). The CDR3 is 13 amino acids. The CDR3 loop reads CSARGPRGTEAFF.

The V and J genes are TRBV6-5 and TRBJ2-2; the TRBD1 assignment by TCRdb is unverifiable without DNA. Germline lookup yields CDR1 MNHEY and CDR2 SVGAGI. This CDR3 is built from 16 residues. CDR3 amino acids: CASSYSSGGITGELFF.

This chain links TRBV12-3 or TRBV12-4 with TRBJ1-4; the TRBD1 assignment by TCRdb is unverifiable without DNA. The CDR3 sequence is 14 residues long. CDR3 protein: CASRETGQGLELFF.

The V gene is TRBV5-1, the J gene TRBJ1-2; TCRdb returns TRBD1, unconfirmable since there is no DNA. CDR1 is SGHRS and CDR2 is YFSETQ in the germline V gene. The CDR3 is 14 amino acids. CDR3 amino acids: CASSLGQGARGYTF.

V usage is TRBV2 and J usage is TRBJ2-5; TCRdb proposes TRBD1, but this gene call is untestable without DNA. The germline V gene has CDR1 SNHLY and CDR2 FYNNEI. There are 15 residues in the CDR3. The chain's CDR3 is CASSEALAGEETQYF. Together with reference TRBV2 and TRBJ2-5, the CDR3 gives the full variable domain: EPEVTQTPSHQVTQMGQEVILRCVPISNHLYFYWYRQILGQKVEFLVSFYNNEISEKSEIFDDQFSVERPDGSNFTLKIRSTKLEDSAMYFCASSEALAGEETQYFGPGTRLLVL.

The chain links TRBV10-3 to TRBJ1-2. CDR3 size: 14 residues. Germline V gene sequence: CDR1 ENHRY, CDR2 SYGVKD. The CDR3 sequence is CAISESTGSYGYTF.

The V gene is TRBV5-6, the J gene TRBJ2-2; TCRdb returns TRBD1, unconfirmable since there is no DNA. The germline gives CDR1 SGHDT, CDR2 YYEEEE. The CDR3 contains 15 residues. CDR3 residues: CASTVGTGDTGELFF.

The chain joins TRBV20-1 to TRBJ2-7; TCRdb gives TRBD1 as the D gene, but with no DNA this cannot be confirmed. Germline V gene sequence: CDR1 DFQATT, CDR2 SNEGSKA (reference sequence). The CDR3 sequence is 15 residues long. CDR3 sequence reads: CSASPPGQVVYEQYF.

CDR3 in amino acids: CASSHLGSQNTEAFF. The chain is built from TRBV4-1 and TRBJ1-1. The CDR3 consists of 15 residues. Germline CDR1 reads MGHRA; CDR2 reads YSYEKL.

This chain connects TRBV11-3 to TRBJ2-1; TCRdb's D call of TRBD2 is untestable without DNA. The CDR3 runs 13 residues. Germline lookup yields CDR1 SGHNT and CDR2 YENEEA. The CDR3 sequence is CASSLAGTSVPFF.

This clonotype is identified as medium-sized from frequency. The chain combines TRBV24-1 with TRBJ2-2. CDR1 is KGHDR and CDR2 is SFDVKD in the germline V gene. The CDR3 has 15 residues. This CDR3 is CATSDSGRDTGELFF.

The CDR3 protein is CASSFRSGNTIYF. The V gene is TRBV11-1, the J gene TRBJ1-3. The CDR3 runs to 13 residues. The germline V gene has CDR1 SGHAT and CDR2 FQDESV (reference sequence).

V usage is TRBV12-3 or TRBV12-4 and J usage is TRBJ1-5; there is no DNA to check the TCRdb D call of TRBD1. This CDR3 comprises 15 residues. CDR3 in amino acids: CASRLQGAFSQPQHF.

This chain uses TRBV12-3 or TRBV12-4 with TRBJ1-2. The CDR3 is 12 residues long. The CDR3 sequence is CASSSLNYGYTF.

This chain joins TRBV7-9 and TRBJ1-6. Germline-derived CDR1 and CDR2 are SEHNR and FQNEAQ (reference sequence). The CDR3 length is 12 residues. CDR3 region: CASGFGDSPLHF.

The chain employs TRBV5-6 and TRBJ2-5; TCRdb's assignment of TRBD1 cannot be checked, as there is no DNA. This CDR3 is 14 amino acids long. The V gene's germline CDR1 is SGHDT and CDR2 YYEEEE. The CDR3 reads CASSLKDRQETQYF.

The chain couples TRBV5-6 to TRBJ2-7; TCRdb proposes TRBD1, but this gene call is untestable without DNA. CDR1 and CDR2 from the germline V gene are SGHDT and YYEEEE. The length of the CDR3 is 15 residues. The CDR3 loop reads CASSLGDRPPYERYF.

This chain uses TRBV19 with TRBJ1-5. Germline V gene data show CDR1 as LNHDA and CDR2 as SQIVND (reference sequence). There are 13 residues in the CDR3. The CDR3 reads CASNHNSNQPQHF.

The rearrangement uses TRBV27 and TRBJ2-7; TCRdb selects TRBD1, and the lack of DNA leaves this call unchecked. This CDR3 region has 16 residues. CDR1 is MNHEY, CDR2 SMNVEV, per germline (reference sequence). The CDR3 reads CASSLDGTGGGYEQYF.

The rearrangement links TRBV6-1 to TRBJ1-5; as DNA is missing, the TRBD1 call by TCRdb cannot be tested. The V gene's germline CDR1 is MNHNS and CDR2 SASEGT. CDR3 length: 15 amino acids. CDR3 loop: CASTVDNQGGQPQHF.

The V call is TRBV5-4, the J call TRBJ2-1. This CDR3 is 14 amino acids long. Per the germline V gene, CDR1 is SGHNT and CDR2 is YYREEE (reference sequence). CDR3: CASRSGNSYNEQFF.

This chain links TRBV20-1 with TRBJ2-7. The CDR3 consists of 12 residues. The V gene's germline CDR1 is DFQATT and CDR2 SNEGSKA (reference sequence). The CDR3 here is CSARDLTYVQYF.

The V call is TRBV20-1, the J call TRBJ1-4; without DNA, the TCRdb call of TRBD1 cannot be checked. Per the germline V gene, CDR1 is DFQATT and CDR2 is SNEGSKA (reference sequence). This CDR3 comprises 15 residues. The CDR3 loop is CSAADRGQANEKLFF.